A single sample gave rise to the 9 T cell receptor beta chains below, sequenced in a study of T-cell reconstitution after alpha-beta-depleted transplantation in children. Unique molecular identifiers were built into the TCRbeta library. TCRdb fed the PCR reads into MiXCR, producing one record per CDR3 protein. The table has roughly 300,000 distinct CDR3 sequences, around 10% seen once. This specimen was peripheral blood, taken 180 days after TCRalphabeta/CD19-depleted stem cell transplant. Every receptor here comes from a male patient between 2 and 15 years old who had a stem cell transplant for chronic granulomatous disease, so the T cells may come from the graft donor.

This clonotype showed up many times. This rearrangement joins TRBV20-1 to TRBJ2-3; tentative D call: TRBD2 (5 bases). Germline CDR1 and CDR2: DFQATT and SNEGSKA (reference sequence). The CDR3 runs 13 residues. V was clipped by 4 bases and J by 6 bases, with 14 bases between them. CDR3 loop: CSAMSDWKDTQYF. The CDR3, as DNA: TGCAGTGCTATGTCGGACTGGAAGGATACGCAGTATTTT.

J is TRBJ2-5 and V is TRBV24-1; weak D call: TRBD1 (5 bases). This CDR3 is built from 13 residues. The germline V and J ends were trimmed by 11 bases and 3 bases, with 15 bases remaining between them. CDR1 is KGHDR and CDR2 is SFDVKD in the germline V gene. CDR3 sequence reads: CAIGSGKKETQYF. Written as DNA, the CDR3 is TGTGCCATCGGGTCAGGGAAGAAAGAGACCCAGTACTTC.

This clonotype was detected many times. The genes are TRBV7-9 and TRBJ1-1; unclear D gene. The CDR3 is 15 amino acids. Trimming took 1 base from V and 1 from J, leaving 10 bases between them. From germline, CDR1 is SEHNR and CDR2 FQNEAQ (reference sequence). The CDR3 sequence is CASSLGLGPNTEAFF. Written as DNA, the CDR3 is TGTGCCAGCAGCTTAGGCCTAGGGCCGAACACTGAAGCTTTCTTT.

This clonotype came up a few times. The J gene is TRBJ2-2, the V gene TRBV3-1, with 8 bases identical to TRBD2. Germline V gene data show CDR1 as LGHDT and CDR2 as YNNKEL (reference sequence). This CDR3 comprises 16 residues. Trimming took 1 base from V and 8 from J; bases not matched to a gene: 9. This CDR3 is CASSQVPGLEKGELFF. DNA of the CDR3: TGTGCCAGCAGCCAAGTCCCGGGACTAGAGAAAGGGGAGCTGTTTTTT.

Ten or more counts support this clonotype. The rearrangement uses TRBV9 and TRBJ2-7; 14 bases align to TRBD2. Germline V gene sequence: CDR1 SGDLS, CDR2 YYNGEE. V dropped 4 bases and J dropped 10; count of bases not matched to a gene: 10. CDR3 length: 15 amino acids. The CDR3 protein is CASSPTSGRAYNQYF. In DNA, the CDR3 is TGTGCCAGCAGCCCGACTAGCGGGAGGGCCTATAATCAGTACTTC.

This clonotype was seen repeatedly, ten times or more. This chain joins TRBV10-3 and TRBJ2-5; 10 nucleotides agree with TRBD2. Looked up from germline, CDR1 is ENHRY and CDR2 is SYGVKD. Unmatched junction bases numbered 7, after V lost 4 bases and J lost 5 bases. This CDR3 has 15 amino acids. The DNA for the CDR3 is TGTGCCATCAGTGCATCTAGCGGGAGTGGGGAGACCCAGTACTTC. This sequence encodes CAISASSGSGETQYF.

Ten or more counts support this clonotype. The CDR3 region has the DNA TGCAGCGTGGCCACTTACACCGGGGAGCTGTTTTTT. This encodes CSVATYTGELFF. This chain connects TRBV29-1 to TRBJ2-2, with D unresolved. This CDR3 is 12 amino acids long. Trimming pared 6 bases from V and 3 bases from J, leaving 8 bases between. In germline, CDR1 is SQVTM, CDR2 ANQGSEA.

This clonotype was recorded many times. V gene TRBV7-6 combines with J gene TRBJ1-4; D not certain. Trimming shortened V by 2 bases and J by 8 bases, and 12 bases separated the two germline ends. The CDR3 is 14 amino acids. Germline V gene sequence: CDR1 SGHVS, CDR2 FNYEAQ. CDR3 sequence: CASSLRPSGEKLFF. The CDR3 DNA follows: TGTGCCAGCAGCTTAAGACCCTCCGGAGAAAAACTGTTTTTT.

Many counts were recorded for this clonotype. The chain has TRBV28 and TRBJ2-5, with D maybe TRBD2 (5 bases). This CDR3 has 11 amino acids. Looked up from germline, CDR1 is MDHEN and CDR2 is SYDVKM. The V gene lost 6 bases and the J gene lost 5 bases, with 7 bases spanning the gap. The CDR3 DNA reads TGTGCCAGCAGCTGCGGGGAGACCCAGTACTTC. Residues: CASSCGETQYF.